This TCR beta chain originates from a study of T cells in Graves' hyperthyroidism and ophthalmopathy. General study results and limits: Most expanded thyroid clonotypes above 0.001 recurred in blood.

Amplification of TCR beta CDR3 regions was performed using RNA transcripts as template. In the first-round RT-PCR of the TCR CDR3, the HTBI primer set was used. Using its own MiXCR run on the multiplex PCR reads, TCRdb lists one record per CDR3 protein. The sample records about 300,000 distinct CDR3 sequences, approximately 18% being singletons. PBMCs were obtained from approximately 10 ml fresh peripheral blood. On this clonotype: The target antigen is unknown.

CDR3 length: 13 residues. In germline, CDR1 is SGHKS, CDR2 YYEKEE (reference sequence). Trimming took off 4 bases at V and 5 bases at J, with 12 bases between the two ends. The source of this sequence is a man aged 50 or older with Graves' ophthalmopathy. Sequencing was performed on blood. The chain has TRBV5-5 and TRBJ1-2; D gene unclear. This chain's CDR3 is CASSPPQSYGYTF. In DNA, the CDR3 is TGTGCCAGCAGCCCCCCCCAGTCTTATGGCTACACCTTC.